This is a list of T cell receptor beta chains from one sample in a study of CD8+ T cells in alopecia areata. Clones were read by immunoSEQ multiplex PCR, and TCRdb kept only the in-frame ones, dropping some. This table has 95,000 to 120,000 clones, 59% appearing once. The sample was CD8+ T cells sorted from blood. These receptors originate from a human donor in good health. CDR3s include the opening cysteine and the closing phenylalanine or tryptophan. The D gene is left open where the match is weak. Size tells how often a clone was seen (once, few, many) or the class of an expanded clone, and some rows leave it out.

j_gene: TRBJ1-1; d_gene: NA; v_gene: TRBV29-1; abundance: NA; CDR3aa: CSVAGPPFRTFF; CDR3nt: TGCAGCGTTGCGGGACCTCCCTTCAGGACTTTCTTT
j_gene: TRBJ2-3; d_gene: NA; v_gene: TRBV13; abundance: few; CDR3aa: CASGPGTPYPTDTQYF; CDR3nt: TGTGCCAGCGGGCCCGGGACTCCCTACCCCACAGATACGCAGTATTTT
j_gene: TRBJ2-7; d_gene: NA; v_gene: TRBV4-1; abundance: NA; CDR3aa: CASSHGPLVDEQYF; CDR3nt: TGCGCCAGCAGCCACGGACCCCTGGTGGACGAGCAGTACTTC
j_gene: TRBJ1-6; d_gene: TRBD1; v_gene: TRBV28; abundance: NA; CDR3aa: CASSLPQGVYSPLHF; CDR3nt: TGTGCCAGCAGTTTGCCCCAGGGGGTATATTCACCCCTCCACTTT
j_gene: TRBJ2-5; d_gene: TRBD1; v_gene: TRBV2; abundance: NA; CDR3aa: CASSAGQGIAETQYF; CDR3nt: TGTGCCAGCAGTGCGGGACAGGGGATCGCGGAGACCCAGTACTTC
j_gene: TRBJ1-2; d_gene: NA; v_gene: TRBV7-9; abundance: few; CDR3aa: CASSYGGLSGYTF; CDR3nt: TGTGCCAGCAGCTATGGCGGTTTAAGCGGCTACACCTTC
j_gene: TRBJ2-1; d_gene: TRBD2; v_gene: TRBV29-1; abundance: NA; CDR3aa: CSVGSGLAGGGTYNEQFF; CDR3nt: TGCAGCGTTGGGAGCGGACTAGCGGGGGGCGGTACTTACAATGAGCAGTTCTTC
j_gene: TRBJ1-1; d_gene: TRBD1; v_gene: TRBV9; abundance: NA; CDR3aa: CASSPRDRAGTEAFF; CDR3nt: TGTGCCAGCAGCCCCCGGGACAGGGCGGGGACTGAAGCTTTCTTT
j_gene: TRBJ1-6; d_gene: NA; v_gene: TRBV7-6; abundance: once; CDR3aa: CASSLGSRGIGRNSPLHF; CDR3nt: TGTGCCAGCAGCTTAGGTTCTAGGGGGATAGGAAGGAATTCACCCCTCCACTTT
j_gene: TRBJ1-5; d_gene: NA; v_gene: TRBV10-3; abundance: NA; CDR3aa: CAISDGRSNQPQHF; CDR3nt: TGTGCCATCAGTGACGGCAGGAGCAATCAGCCCCAGCATTTT
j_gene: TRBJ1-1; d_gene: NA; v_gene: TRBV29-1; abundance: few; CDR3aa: CSVVGENTEAFF; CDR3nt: TGCAGCGTGGTTGGGGAGAACACTGAAGCTTTCTTT
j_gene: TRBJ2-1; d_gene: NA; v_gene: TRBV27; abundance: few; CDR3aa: CASSYRGPSNEQFF; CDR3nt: TGTGCCAGCAGTTACCGTGGCCCCAGCAATGAGCAGTTCTTC
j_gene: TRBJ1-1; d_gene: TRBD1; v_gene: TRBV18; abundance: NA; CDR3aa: CASSPWDSTEAFF; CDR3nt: TGTGCCAGCTCACCGTGGGACAGTACTGAAGCTTTCTTT
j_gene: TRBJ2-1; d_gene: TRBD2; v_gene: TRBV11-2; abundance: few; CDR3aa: CASSPSGGYNEQFF; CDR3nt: TGTGCCAGCAGCCCTAGCGGGGGGTACAATGAGCAGTTCTTC
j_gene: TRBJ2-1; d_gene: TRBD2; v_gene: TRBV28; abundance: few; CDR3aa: CASSLSRLAGGNNEQFF; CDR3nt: TGTGCCAGCAGTTTATCACGACTAGCGGGGGGGAACAATGAGCAGTTCTTC
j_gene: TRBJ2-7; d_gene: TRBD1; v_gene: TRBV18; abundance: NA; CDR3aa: CASSHPNRTGYYEQYF; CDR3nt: TGTGCCAGCTCACACCCTAACCGGACAGGGTACTACGAGCAGTACTTC
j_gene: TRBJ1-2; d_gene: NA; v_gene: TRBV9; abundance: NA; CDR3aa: CASSQSPLLGNYGYTF; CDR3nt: TGTGCCAGCAGCCAAAGCCCGCTTCTCGGGAACTATGGCTACACCTTC
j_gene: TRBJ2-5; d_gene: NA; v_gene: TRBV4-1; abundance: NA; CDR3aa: CASSQESGTGQETQYF; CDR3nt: TGCGCCAGCAGCCAAGAGAGCGGGACAGGCCAAGAGACCCAGTACTTC
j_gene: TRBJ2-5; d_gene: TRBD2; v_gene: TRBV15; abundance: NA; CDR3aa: CATSSPPGLAVQETQYF; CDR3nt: TGTGCCACCAGCAGTCCTCCGGGACTAGCGGTTCAAGAGACCCAGTACTTC
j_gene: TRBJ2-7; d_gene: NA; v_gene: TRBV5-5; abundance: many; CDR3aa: CASSLDVSYEQYF; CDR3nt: TGTGCCAGCAGCTTGGATGTGTCCTACGAGCAGTACTTC
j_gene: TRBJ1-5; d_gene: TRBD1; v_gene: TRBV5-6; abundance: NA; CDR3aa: CASSWGQGAQPQHF; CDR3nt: TGTGCCAGCAGTTGGGGACAGGGCGCTCAGCCCCAGCATTTT
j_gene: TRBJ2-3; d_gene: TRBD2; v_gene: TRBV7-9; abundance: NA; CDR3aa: CASLRAGGSTDTQYF; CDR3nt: TGTGCCAGCCTCAGAGCGGGGGGGAGCACAGATACGCAGTATTTT
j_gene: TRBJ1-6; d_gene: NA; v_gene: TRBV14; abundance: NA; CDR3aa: CASSQVPPLHF; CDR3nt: TGTGCCAGCAGCCAAGTTCCACCCCTCCACTTT
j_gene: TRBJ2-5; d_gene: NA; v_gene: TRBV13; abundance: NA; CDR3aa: CASSTLGGVGSTHQETQYF; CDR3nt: TGTGCCAGCAGCACCCTCGGGGGAGTTGGATCAACTCACCAAGAGACCCAGTACTTC
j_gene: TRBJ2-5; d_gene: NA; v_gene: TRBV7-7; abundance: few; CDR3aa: CASFSPPQETQYF; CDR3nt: TGTGCTAGCTTTTCCCCCCCACAAGAGACCCAGTACTTC